This TCR beta chain was observed in a study of sequential checkpoint blockade in melanoma. The repertoire was sequenced with immunoSEQ multiplex PCR; TCRdb's copy has only in-frame clones and lacks some. Among around 9,300 clones listed, 25% to 30% were seen once. As for treatment: randomized to nivolumab then ipilimumab (arm A) or the reverse (arm B). DNA-damaging chemotherapy had not been given to any patient beforehand. The material sequenced was tumor tissue (inferred from file names), taken from a patient given nivolumab and ipilimumab in sequence. This sequence originates from a human donor with melanoma.

In nucleotides, the CDR3 is TGTGCCAGCAGCCCCCTCGGGACGGCGACATATGGCTACACCTTC. The encoded protein is CASSPLGTATYGYTF. V usage is TRBV14 and J usage is TRBJ1-2, with D tentatively TRBD1 (5 bases). This CDR3 has 15 residues. Deletions cut 4 bases from V and 5 bases from J, with 17 bases between. Germline V gives CDR1 SGHDN, CDR2 FVKESK.